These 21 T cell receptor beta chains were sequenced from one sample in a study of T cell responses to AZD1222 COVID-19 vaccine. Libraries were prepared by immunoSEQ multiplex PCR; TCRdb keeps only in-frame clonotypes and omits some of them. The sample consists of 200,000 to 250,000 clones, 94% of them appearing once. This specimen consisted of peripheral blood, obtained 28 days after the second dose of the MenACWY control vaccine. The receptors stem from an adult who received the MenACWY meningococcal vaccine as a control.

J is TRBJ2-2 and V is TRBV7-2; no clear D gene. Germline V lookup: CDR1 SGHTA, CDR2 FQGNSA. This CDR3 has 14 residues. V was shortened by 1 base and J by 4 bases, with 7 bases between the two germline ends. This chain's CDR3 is CASSLEAGTGELFF. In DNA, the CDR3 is TGTGCCAGCAGCTTAGAGGCAGGCACCGGGGAGCTGTTTTTT.

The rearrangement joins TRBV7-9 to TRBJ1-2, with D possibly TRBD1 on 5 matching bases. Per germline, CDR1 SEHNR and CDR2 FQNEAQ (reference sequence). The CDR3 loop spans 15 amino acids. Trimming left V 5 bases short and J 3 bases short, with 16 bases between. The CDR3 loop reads CASSRLGGGHYGYTF. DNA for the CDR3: TGTGCCAGCAGCCGCCTCGGGGGGGGTCACTATGGCTACACCTTC.

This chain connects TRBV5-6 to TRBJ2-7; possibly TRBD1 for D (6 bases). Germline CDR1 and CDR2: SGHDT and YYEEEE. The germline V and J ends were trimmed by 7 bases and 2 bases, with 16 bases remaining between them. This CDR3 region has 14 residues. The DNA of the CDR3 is TGTGCCAGCCTCACCCTCCAGGGGACCTACGAGCAGTACTTC. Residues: CASLTLQGTYEQYF.

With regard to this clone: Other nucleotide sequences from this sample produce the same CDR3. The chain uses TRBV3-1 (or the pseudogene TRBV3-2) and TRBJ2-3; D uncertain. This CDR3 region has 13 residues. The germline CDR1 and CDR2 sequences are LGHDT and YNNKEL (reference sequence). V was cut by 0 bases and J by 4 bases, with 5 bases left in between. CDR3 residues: CASSQDRADTQYF. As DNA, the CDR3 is TGTGCCAGCAGCCAAGATAGGGCAGATACGCAGTATTTT.

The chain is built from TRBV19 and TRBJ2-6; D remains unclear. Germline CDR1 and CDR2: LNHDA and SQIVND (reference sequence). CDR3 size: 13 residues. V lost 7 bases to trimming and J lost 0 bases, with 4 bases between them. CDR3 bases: TGTGCCAGTAAGCGCTCTGGGGCCAACGTCCTGACTTTC. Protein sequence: CASKRSGANVLTF.

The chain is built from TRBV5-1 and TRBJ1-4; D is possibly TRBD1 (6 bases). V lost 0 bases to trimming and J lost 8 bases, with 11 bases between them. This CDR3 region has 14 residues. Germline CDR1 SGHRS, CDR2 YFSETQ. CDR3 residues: CASSLEQGVEKLFF. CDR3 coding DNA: TGCGCCAGCAGCTTGGAACAGGGTGTGGAAAAACTGTTTTTT.

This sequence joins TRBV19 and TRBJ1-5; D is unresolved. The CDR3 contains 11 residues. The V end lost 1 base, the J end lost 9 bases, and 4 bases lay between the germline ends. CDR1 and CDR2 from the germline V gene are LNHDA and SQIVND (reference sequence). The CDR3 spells CASSIGGPQHF. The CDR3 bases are TGTGCCAGTAGTATAGGGGGGCCCCAGCATTTT.

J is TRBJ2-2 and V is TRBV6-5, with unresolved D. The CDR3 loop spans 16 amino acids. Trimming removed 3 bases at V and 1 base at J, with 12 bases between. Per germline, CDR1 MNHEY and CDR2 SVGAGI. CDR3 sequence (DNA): TGTGCCAGCAGTTATCTGGAGACGGTGAACACCGGGGAGCTGTTTTTT. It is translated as CASSYLETVNTGELFF.

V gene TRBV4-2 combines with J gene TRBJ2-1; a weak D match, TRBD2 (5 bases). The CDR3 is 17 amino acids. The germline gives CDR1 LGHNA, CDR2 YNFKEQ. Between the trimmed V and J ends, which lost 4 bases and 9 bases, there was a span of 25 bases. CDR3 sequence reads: CASSPGNGQTPSGEQFF. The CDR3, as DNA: TGTGCCAGCAGCCCCGGGAACGGCCAAACCCCCAGCGGTGAGCAGTTCTTC.

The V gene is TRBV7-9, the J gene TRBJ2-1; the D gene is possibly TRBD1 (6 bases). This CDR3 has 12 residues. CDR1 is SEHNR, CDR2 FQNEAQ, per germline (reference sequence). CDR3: CQSRDTYNEQFF. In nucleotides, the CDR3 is TGTCAATCAAGGGACACCTACAATGAGCAGTTCTTC.

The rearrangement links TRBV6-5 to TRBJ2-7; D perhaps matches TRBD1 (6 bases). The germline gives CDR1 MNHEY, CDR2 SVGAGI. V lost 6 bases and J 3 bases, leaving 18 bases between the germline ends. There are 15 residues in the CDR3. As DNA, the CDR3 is TGTGCCAGCAGCCGAGGACAGCCGGAGGACTACGAGCAGTACTTC. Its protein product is CASSRGQPEDYEQYF.

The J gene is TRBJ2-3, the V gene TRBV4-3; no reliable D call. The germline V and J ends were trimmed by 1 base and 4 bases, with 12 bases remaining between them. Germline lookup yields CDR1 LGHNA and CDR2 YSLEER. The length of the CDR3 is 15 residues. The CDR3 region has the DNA TGCGCCAGCAGCCAAGTTGGCCAGAATCCAGATACGCAGTATTTT. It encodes CASSQVGQNPDTQYF.

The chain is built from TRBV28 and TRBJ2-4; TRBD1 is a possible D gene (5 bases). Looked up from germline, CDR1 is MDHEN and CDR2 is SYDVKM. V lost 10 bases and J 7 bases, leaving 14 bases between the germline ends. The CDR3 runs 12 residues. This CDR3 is CATRTPGNIQYF. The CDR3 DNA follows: TGTGCCACCCGGACCCCAGGGAACATTCAGTACTTC.

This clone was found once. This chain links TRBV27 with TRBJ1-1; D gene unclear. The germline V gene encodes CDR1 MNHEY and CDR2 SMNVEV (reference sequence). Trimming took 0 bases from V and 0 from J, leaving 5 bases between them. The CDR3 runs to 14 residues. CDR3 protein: CASSLSGLNTEAFF. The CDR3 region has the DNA TGTGCCAGCAGTTTATCGGGATTGAACACTGAAGCTTTCTTT.

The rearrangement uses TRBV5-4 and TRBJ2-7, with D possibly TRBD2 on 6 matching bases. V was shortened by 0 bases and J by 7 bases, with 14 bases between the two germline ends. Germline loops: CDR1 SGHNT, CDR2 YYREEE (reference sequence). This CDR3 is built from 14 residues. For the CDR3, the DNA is TGTGCCAGCAGCTTGGGCGGGGTCAGTAGGGAGCAGTACTTC. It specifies CASSLGGVSREQYF.

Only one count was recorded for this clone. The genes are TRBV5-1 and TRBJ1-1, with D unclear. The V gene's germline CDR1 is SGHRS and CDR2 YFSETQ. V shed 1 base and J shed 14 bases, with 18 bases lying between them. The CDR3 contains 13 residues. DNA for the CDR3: TGCGCCAGCAGCTTGACGGCAGAGAACGTCTTATTCTTT. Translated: CASSLTAENVLFF.

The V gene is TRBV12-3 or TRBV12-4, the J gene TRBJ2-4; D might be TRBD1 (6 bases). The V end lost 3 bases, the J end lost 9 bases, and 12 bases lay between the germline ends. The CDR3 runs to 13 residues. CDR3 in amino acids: CASSLDSPGIQYF. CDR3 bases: TGTGCCAGCAGTTTGGACAGTCCGGGCATTCAGTACTTC.

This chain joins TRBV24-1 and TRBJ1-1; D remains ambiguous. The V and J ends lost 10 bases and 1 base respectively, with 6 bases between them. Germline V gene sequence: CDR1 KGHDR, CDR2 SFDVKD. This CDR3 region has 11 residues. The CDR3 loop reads CATRKNTEAFF. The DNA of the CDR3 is TGTGCCACGAGAAAGAACACTGAAGCTTTCTTT.

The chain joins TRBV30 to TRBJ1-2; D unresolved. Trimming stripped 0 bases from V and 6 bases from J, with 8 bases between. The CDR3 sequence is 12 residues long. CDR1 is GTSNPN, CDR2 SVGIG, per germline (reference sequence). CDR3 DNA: TGTGCCTGGAGTGTAGGACCGGATGGCTACACCTTC. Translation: CAWSVGPDGYTF.

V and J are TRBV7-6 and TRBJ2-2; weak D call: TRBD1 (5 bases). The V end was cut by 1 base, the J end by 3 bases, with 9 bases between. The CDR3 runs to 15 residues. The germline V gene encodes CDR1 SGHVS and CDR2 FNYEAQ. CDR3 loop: CASSLGSGYTGELFF. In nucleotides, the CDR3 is TGTGCCAGCAGCTTAGGGTCAGGGTACACCGGGGAGCTGTTTTTT.

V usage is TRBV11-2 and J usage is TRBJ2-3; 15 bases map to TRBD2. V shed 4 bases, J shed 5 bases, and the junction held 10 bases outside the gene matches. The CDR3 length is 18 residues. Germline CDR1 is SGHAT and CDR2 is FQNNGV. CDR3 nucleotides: TGTGCCAGCAGCTCCCTCGGACTAGCGGGAGGGCCGGGAGATACGCAGTATTTT. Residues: CASSSLGLAGGPGDTQYF.